This is a list of T cell receptor beta chains from one sample in a study of blood T cell repertoires in COVID-19. Some clones are missing from TCRdb's copy, which holds only in-frame ones; the method was immunoSEQ multiplex PCR. The repertoire has 300,000 to 400,000 clones, 80% to 90% of them found once; the top ten carry around 4.2%. The source material was PBMCs or T cells enriched from blood (not recorded which). The source of these receptors is a woman in her 40s with acute COVID-19. The CDR3 runs from the conserved cysteine through the conserved F or W. A D gene is named only where the DNA matches it firmly. Clone size is given for some rows only: seen once, a few or many times, or a class if the clone is expanded.

D gene,clone size,V gene,J gene,CDR3 DNA,CDR3 protein
.,.,TRBV3-1/TRBV3-2,TRBJ1-1,TGTGCCAGCAGCCAACGGGAACTCGGGACTGAAGCTTTCTTT,CASSQRELGTEAFF
.,.,TRBV29-1,TRBJ1-5,TGCAGCGTTGTGGCAGGGGTTAATCAGCCCCAGCATTTT,CSVVAGVNQPQHF
TRBD1,.,TRBV6-2/TRBV6-3,TRBJ2-4,TGTGCCAGCAGTTACTCTGCAGGGGGCCCTAACATTCAGTACTTC,CASSYSAGGPNIQYF
TRBD1,.,TRBV10-3,TRBJ1-1,TGTGCCATCAGGGACAGGACAGGGGGCCCTCTGAACACTGAAGCTTTCTTT,CAIRDRTGGPLNTEAFF
TRBD1,.,TRBV29-1,TRBJ2-1,TGCAGCGTAGAGCCACCGGGACAGGGGGCCTACAATGAGCAGTTCTTC,CSVEPPGQGAYNEQFF
.,.,TRBV5-1,TRBJ1-1,TGCGCCAGCAGTCAAAGAGAGAACACTGAAGCTTTCTTT,CASSQRENTEAFF
TRBD2,.,TRBV5-1,TRBJ2-3,TGCGCCAGCAGCTTGGATAGGACTAGCGGGGGCGCAGATACGCAGTATTTT,CASSLDRTSGGADTQYF
.,.,TRBV12-5,TRBJ2-1,TGTGCTAGTGGTTTGCTTATAGCGCCCAGCTCCTACAATGAGCAGTTCTTC,CASGLLIAPSSYNEQFF
.,few,TRBV6-2/TRBV6-3,TRBJ1-2,TGTGCCAGCAGTACTTGGACAGTCGCTGATGGCTACACCTTC,CASSTWTVADGYTF
.,.,TRBV19,TRBJ1-5,TGTGCCAGTAGTATGGAGCGAGATCAGCCCCAGCATTTT,CASSMERDQPQHF
.,.,TRBV27,TRBJ1-1,TGTGCCAGCAGTCTAAGCGGGGGTCTTACTGAAGCTTTCTTT,CASSLSGGLTEAFF
TRBD2,.,TRBV7-3,TRBJ2-3,TGTGCCAGCAGCTCACTCAGCGGGGGGGCCGTAGATACGCAGTATTTT,CASSSLSGGAVDTQYF
.,.,TRBV21-1,TRBJ1-5,TGTGCCAGCACCCCTATCGGGGGGCGGAGGTATAGCAATCAGCCCCAGCATTTT,CASTPIGGRRYSNQPQHF
TRBD1,.,TRBV28,TRBJ2-2,TGTGCCACTTCCGGGACAGGGTTCACCGGGGAGCTGTTTTTT,CATSGTGFTGELFF
.,.,TRBV6-5,TRBJ1-1,TGTGCCAGCCGCCAACAGGGAAGCGGCACTGAAGCTTTCTTT,CASRQQGSGTEAFF
TRBD1,.,TRBV28,TRBJ2-3,TGTGCCAGCAGTTTACAGGGGGCTTTGGGTACAGATACGCAGTATTTT,CASSLQGALGTDTQYF
TRBD1,.,TRBV18,TRBJ2-7,TGTGCCAGCTCACCATCCACAGGGGATGCCTACGAGCAGTACTTC,CASSPSTGDAYEQYF
TRBD1,.,TRBV4-1,TRBJ2-7,TGCGCCAGCAGCCAGGCAGGGGGCGCGGGGGAGCAGTACTTC,CASSQAGGAGEQYF
.,.,TRBV3-1/TRBV3-2,TRBJ2-7,TGTGCCAGCAGCCTGGCGGTGGGACTTCTCAGCGGGGAGCAGTACTTC,CASSLAVGLLSGEQYF
.,.,TRBV19,TRBJ1-2,TGTGCCAGTAGTCTGCGACATGACGGCTACACCTTC,CASSLRHDGYTF
.,.,TRBV5-1,TRBJ2-5,TGCGCCAGCAGCTTGGTTGGGACATTCCAAGAGACCCAGTACTTC,CASSLVGTFQETQYF
.,.,TRBV5-4,TRBJ1-6,TGTGCCAGCAGCTTGGGGGCAGGGAACGATTCACCCCTCCACTTT,CASSLGAGNDSPLHF
TRBD1,once,TRBV11-2,TRBJ1-3,TGTGCCAGCAGCCATCGCCGGGGACAGCCCACAAACTCTGGAAACACCATATATTTT,CASSHRRGQPTNSGNTIYF
.,.,TRBV11-2,TRBJ1-2,TGTGCCAGCAGCCCGGGGGGCTATGGCTACACCTTC,CASSPGGYGYTF